This T cell receptor (beta chain) is drawn from a study of blood T cells in healthy people across ages. Alongside a J-beta primer mix, a sample-barcoded 5' primer served in a second PCR lasting 7 to 11 cycles. TCRdb called the 5' RACE reads again in MiXCR, with one record for every CDR3 protein. The sample carries about 1.8 million distinct CDR3 sequences, less than 50% recorded once. Germline V lookup: CDR1 SGHVS, CDR2 FNYEAQ. The CDR3 runs 16 residues. V shed 4 bases and J shed 1 base, with 16 bases lying between them. This sequence originates from a woman aged 40-49 years in good health. This chain connects TRBV7-6 to TRBJ2-5, with a tentative D call TRBD1 (6 bases). Sequenced: blood. The chain's CDR3 is CASSSQGTRVQETQYF. DNA of the CDR3: TGTGCCAGCAGCTCCCAGGGGACCCGGGTCCAAGAGACCCAGTACTTC.